The subject of this entry is one TCR beta chain. Original handling: Amplification of reference gene primers provided the estimated nucleated cell counts. Some clones are missing from TCRdb's copy, which holds only in-frame ones; the method was immunoSEQ multiplex PCR. Clonal size and the V and J genes are those of that table, whereas D and trimming came from the DNA. The sample has about 56,000 clones; about 85% are singletons. The sample originates from a study of blood T cell repertoires in COVID-19. Germline V gives CDR1 SGHKS, CDR2 YYEKEE (reference sequence). J gave up 6 bases and V 5 bases, and 10 bases lay outside the gene matches. The CDR3 is 14 amino acids.

The rearrangement links TRBV5-5 to TRBJ2-7, with 8 nucleotides matching TRBD2. Input material: peripheral blood. The sequence was collected from a woman of 80 years or more with acute or convalescent COVID-19. The CDR3 nucleotides are TGTGCCAGCAGTTTCCTCGAACGGGGGGGCGAGCAGTACTTC. Its protein product is CASSFLERGGEQYF.